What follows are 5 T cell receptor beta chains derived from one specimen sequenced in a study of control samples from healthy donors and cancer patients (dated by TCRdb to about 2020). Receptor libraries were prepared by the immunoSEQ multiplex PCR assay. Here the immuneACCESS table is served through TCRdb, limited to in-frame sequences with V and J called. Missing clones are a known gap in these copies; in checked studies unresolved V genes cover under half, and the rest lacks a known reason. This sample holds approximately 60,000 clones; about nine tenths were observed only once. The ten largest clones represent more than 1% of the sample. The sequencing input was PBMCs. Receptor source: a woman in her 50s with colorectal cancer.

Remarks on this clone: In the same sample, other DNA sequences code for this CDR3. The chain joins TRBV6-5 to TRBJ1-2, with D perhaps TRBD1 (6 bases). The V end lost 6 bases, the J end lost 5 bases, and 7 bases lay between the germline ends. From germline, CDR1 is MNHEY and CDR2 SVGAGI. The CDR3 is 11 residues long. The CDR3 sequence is CASRQGYGYTF. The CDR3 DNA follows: TGTGCCAGCAGACAGGGATATGGCTACACCTTC.

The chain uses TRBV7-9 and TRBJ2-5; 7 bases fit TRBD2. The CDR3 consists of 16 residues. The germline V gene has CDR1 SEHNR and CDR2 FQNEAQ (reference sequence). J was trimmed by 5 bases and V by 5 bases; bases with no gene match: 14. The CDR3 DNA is TGTGCCAGCAGCAACCCGGAAGCGGGATCTGAGGAGACCCAGTACTTC. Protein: CASSNPEAGSEETQYF.

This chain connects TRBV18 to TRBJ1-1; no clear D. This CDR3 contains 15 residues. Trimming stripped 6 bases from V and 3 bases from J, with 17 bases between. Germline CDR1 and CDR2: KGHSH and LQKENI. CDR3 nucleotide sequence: TGTGCCAGCTCGCCGTCGAGGATGATGGACACTGAAGCTTTCTTT. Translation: CASSPSRMMDTEAFF.

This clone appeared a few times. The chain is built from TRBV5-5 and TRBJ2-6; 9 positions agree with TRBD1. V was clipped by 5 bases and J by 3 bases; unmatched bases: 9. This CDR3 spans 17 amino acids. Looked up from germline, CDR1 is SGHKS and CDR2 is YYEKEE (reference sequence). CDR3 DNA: TGTGCCAGCAGACCGGGACAGGGTACGGTTGGGGCCAACGTCCTGACTTTC. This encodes CASRPGQGTVGANVLTF. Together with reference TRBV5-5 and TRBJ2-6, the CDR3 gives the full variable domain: DAGVTQSPTHLIKTRGQQVTLRCSPISGHKSVSWYQQVLGQGPQFIFQYYEKEERGRGNFPDRFSARQFPNYSSELNVNALLLGDSALYLCASRPGQGTVGANVLTFGAGSRLTVL.

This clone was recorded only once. CDR3 in amino acids: CATSREAPGVGELFF. CDR3 in DNA: TGTGCCACCAGCAGAGAGGCCCCGGGGGTCGGGGAGCTGTTTTTT. The chain couples TRBV15 to TRBJ2-2; maybe TRBD2 (6 bases). Germline CDR1 is LNHNV and CDR2 is YYDKDF (reference sequence). Trimming stripped 0 bases from V and 7 bases from J, with 12 bases between. The CDR3 has 15 amino acids.